This TCR beta chain was captured by sequencing in a study of Graves' ophthalmopathy and Graves' hyperthyroidism. Study as a whole: Sampling took place at initial diagnosis, with peripheral blood obtained before any treatment. Whole-study results and caveats: Blood also contained most of the expanded thyroid clonotypes above 0.001 frequency. Cross-validated, the 13-signature model showed 87.88%/81.08% sensitivity/specificity, and 80%/75% in the test set.

Fresh peripheral blood (about 10 ml) yielded the PBMCs. This clonotype was recorded many times. Its specificity is unknown. RNA transcripts served as template for amplifying TCR beta CDR3 sequences. Second-round multiplex PCR came after a first-round RT-PCR that employed HTBI primers. MiXCR, run by TCRdb on the multiplex PCR reads, gives a single entry per CDR3 protein. The sample has 150,000 or so distinct CDR3 sequences, roughly two fifths seen once. V was pared by 8 bases and J by 0 bases, with 16 bases between. The CDR3 is 14 amino acids. Germline CDR1 reads GTSNPN; CDR2 reads SVGIG (reference sequence).

The specimen sequenced was peripheral blood. The TCR originated in a young man with Graves' ophthalmopathy. This chain connects TRBV30 to TRBJ1-1; tentatively, D is TRBD1 (6 bases). The CDR3 nucleotides read TGTGCCAGACACAGGGTTCCCCTGAACACTGAAGCTTTCTTT. Encoded protein: CARHRVPLNTEAFF.